Listed below are T cell receptor beta chains from one sample, sequenced in a study of T cell responses to AZD1222 COVID-19 vaccine. TCRdb keeps only in-frame clones here, not all; method: immunoSEQ multiplex PCR. Of about 110,000 clones in the sample, approximately 90% are singletons; the top ten hold 7.7%. Material: peripheral blood, obtained on day 0 of AZD1222 vaccination. The receptors shown here come from an adult in good health. CDR3s include the opening cysteine and the closing phenylalanine or tryptophan. The order of the fields is D gene, clone size, V gene, J gene, CDR3 protein, CDR3 DNA. A D gene is named only where the DNA matches it firmly. Clone size, where shown, is once, few, many, or a class for clones that have expanded.

D gene: TRBD2
clone size: .
V gene: TRBV4-1
J gene: TRBJ2-7
CDR3 protein: CASSQEGGRASYEQYF
CDR3 DNA: TGCGCCAGCAGCCAAGAGGGAGGGAGGGCCTCCTACGAGCAGTACTTC

D gene: TRBD1
clone size: .
V gene: TRBV30
J gene: TRBJ2-3
CDR3 protein: CAKGAHLLTDTQYF
CDR3 DNA: TGTGCCAAGGGGGCTCACCTACTCACAGATACGCAGTATTTT

D gene: .
clone size: .
V gene: TRBV27
J gene: TRBJ1-5
CDR3 protein: CASSLGGGDQPQHF
CDR3 DNA: TGTGCCAGCAGTTTAGGAGGAGGGGATCAGCCCCAGCATTTT

D gene: .
clone size: .
V gene: TRBV5-1
J gene: TRBJ1-4
CDR3 protein: CASSLLWGGLEKLFF
CDR3 DNA: TGCGCCAGCAGCTTGCTCTGGGGGGGACTTGAAAAACTGTTTTTT

D gene: .
clone size: .
V gene: TRBV29-1
J gene: TRBJ2-1
CDR3 protein: CSVVSSYNEQFF
CDR3 DNA: TGCAGCGTTGTAAGTTCCTACAATGAGCAGTTCTTC

D gene: .
clone size: .
V gene: TRBV5-1
J gene: TRBJ2-5
CDR3 protein: CASSPSLSGAGTQYF
CDR3 DNA: TGCGCCAGCAGCCCCAGCTTATCCGGTGCGGGGACCCAGTACTTC

D gene: TRBD1
clone size: .
V gene: TRBV5-6
J gene: TRBJ2-6
CDR3 protein: CASSLARGSAGANVLTF
CDR3 DNA: TGTGCCAGCAGCTTGGCCAGGGGGTCGGCTGGGGCCAACGTCCTGACTTTC

D gene: .
clone size: .
V gene: TRBV27
J gene: TRBJ2-7
CDR3 protein: CASSPAYEQYF
CDR3 DNA: TGTGCCAGCAGTCCTGCCTACGAGCAGTACTTC

D gene: .
clone size: .
V gene: TRBV15
J gene: TRBJ1-2
CDR3 protein: CATSRDSGHHYGYTF
CDR3 DNA: TGTGCCACCAGCAGAGATTCAGGACACCACTATGGCTACACCTTC

D gene: .
clone size: .
V gene: TRBV28
J gene: TRBJ1-2
CDR3 protein: CASSFRGADYGYTF
CDR3 DNA: TGTGCCAGCAGTTTCCGGGGGGCGGACTATGGCTACACCTTC

D gene: .
clone size: .
V gene: TRBV18
J gene: TRBJ2-7
CDR3 protein: CASTSGGGLATEQYF
CDR3 DNA: TGTGCCAGCACCTCAGGGGGGGGCCTCGCAACCGAGCAGTACTTC

D gene: .
clone size: .
V gene: TRBV7-9
J gene: TRBJ1-1
CDR3 protein: CASSTTGGPEAFF
CDR3 DNA: TGTGCCAGCAGCACGACCGGAGGGCCTGAAGCTTTCTTT

D gene: .
clone size: once
V gene: TRBV6-4
J gene: TRBJ1-6
CDR3 protein: CASSVQVHSPLHF
CDR3 DNA: TGTGCCAGCAGTGTCCAGGTGCATTCACCCCTCCACTTT

D gene: .
clone size: .
V gene: TRBV11-2
J gene: TRBJ1-5
CDR3 protein: CASSVDRNQPQHF
CDR3 DNA: TGTGCCAGCAGCGTGGACAGAAATCAGCCCCAGCATTTT

D gene: TRBD1
clone size: .
V gene: TRBV7-3
J gene: TRBJ1-5
CDR3 protein: CASSSGTGNPQHF
CDR3 DNA: TGTGCCAGCAGCTCCGGGACAGGGAACCCCCAGCATTTT

D gene: TRBD1
clone size: .
V gene: TRBV28
J gene: TRBJ1-3
CDR3 protein: CASTPGQDFSGNTIYF
CDR3 DNA: TGTGCCAGCACCCCAGGACAGGACTTCTCTGGAAACACCATATATTTT

D gene: .
clone size: .
V gene: TRBV6-6
J gene: TRBJ1-2
CDR3 protein: CASSYSAGPSYYGYTF
CDR3 DNA: TGTGCCAGCAGTTACTCGGCAGGGCCCTCTTACTATGGCTACACCTTC

D gene: .
clone size: .
V gene: TRBV5-1
J gene: TRBJ2-5
CDR3 protein: CASSLGQGGDQETQYF
CDR3 DNA: TGCGCCAGCAGCTTGGGGCAGGGTGGGGACCAAGAGACCCAGTACTTC

D gene: TRBD2
clone size: .
V gene: TRBV18
J gene: TRBJ2-5
CDR3 protein: CASSPPAGGKETQYF
CDR3 DNA: TGTGCCAGCTCACCCCCTGCGGGGGGAAAAGAGACCCAGTACTTC

D gene: .
clone size: .
V gene: TRBV9
J gene: TRBJ2-7
CDR3 protein: CASSAEGGSYEQYF
CDR3 DNA: TGTGCCAGCAGCGCGGAGGGGGGGTCCTACGAGCAGTACTTC